Following are 30 T cell receptor delta chains from one sample sequenced in a study of Vδ1+ human thymocytes (dated by TCRdb to between 2018 and 2020). Study-wide conclusions, independent of this receptor: Unlike the oligoclonal repertoires in peripheral blood, the thymic TRG and TRD repertoires appeared highly polyclonal, with Gaussian CDR3 length distributions.

No antigen has been assigned to these receptors. These reads were obtained on an Illumina MiSeq. RNA was isolated using the RNeasy mini kit, and reverse transcription was performed with Superscript III. Multiplex PCR was used to generate CDR3 amplicons, with pooled V-gene forward primers and a constant-region reverse primer carrying Illumina adaptor overhangs. With CATT, TCRdb called clones again from the public reads; duplicate DNA rows were later joined. The sample contains 25,000 to 30,000 delta-chain clones, around 7.7% of them found a single time. The top ten constitute roughly 0.99% of the sample. Sequencing input: Vdelta1+ gamma-delta thymocytes from the thymus. The sample's cell subset or site label, decoded: FACS-sorted CD3+ TCRalphabeta- TCRVdelta1+ TCRVdelta2- thymocytes. Receptor source: a girl in the first two years of life who had congenital heart surgery.

This sequence joins TRDV1 and TRDJ1; 9 bases fit TRDD3. TCRdb does not report a J gene; here it was assigned by matching the DNA to germline references. Germline loops: CDR1 TSWWSYY, CDR2 QGS. The CDR3 has 19 amino acids. Trimming at V came to 2 bases and at J to 3 bases, leaving 16 bases not matched to a gene. CDR3 residues: CALGELRLGDPYQPDKLIF. The CDR3 coding sequence is TGTGCTCTTGGGGAATTACGACTGGGGGACCCCTATCAGCCCGATAAACTCATCTTT.

A few counts support this clone. This sequence joins TRDV1 and TRDJ1; 12 bases align to TRDD3. V lost 2 bases to trimming and J lost 3 bases; unmatched junction nucleotides: 22. Germline CDR1 and CDR2: TSWWSYY and QGS. The CDR3 covers 22 residues. CDR3 sequence: CALGEFNFLPPLWGIRADKLIF. CDR3 nucleotides: TGTGCTCTTGGGGAATTCAATTTCCTACCCCCCCTCTGGGGGATACGTGCCGATAAACTCATCTTT.

The chain recombines TRDV1 with TRDJ1; D possibly corresponds to TRDD2 (5 bases). Since TCRdb gives no J gene, matching the DNA to germline was used here to assign it. The V end lost 1 base, the J end lost 2 bases, and 35 bases lay between the germline ends. This CDR3 has 23 residues. Germline-derived CDR1 and CDR2 are TSWWSYY and QGS. The CDR3 loop is CALGERSLLAAGVIQVRTDKLIF. The CDR3 nucleotides read TGTGCTCTTGGGGAACGATCCCTCCTAGCGGCGGGAGTAATCCAGGTACGAACCGATAAACTCATCTTT.

This clone has just one count. Called V gene: TRDV1; the J gene was not called. Germline loops: CDR1 TSWWSYY, CDR2 QGS. The length of the CDR3 is 13 residues. CDR3 DNA sequence: TGTGCTCTTGGGGAAGGCGGCCGGGGGATTCTCATCTTT. Translating it yields CALGEGGRGILIF.

This chain uses TRDV1 with TRDJ1; weak D call: TRDD2 (5 bases). This CDR3 comprises 16 residues. Germline V gene data show CDR1 as TSWWSYY and CDR2 as QGS. Trimming pared 3 bases from V and 0 bases from J, leaving 14 bases between. This CDR3 is CALGDPSESYTDKLIF. DNA for the CDR3: TGTGCTCTTGGGGATCCTTCGGAATCGTACACCGATAAACTCATCTTT.

The rearrangement joins TRDV1 to TRDJ1; weak D call: TRDD3 (7 bases). Germline CDR1 and CDR2: TSWWSYY and QGS. Trimming took off 5 bases at V and 3 bases at J, with 25 bases between the two ends. This CDR3 region has 18 residues. The CDR3 sequence: CALGQRSYDWGGSDKLIF. For the CDR3, the DNA is TGTGCTCTTGGGCAAAGATCCTACGACTGGGGTGGATCCGATAAACTCATCTTT.

This clone was picked up a small number of times. The V and J genes are TRDV1 and TRDJ1; 11 bases are a match to TRDD3. The CDR3 length is 19 residues. The V segment lost 0 bases and the J segment 0 bases; nucleotides outside the gene matches: 9. Germline-derived CDR1 and CDR2 are TSWWSYY and QGS. The CDR3 here is CALGELVGGGYGYTDKLIF. In nucleotides, the CDR3 is TGTGCTCTTGGGGAACTTGTAGGTGGGGGATACGGATACACCGATAAACTCATCTTT.

This chain links TRDV1 with TRDJ1; D is possibly TRDD3 (5 bases). CDR1 is TSWWSYY, CDR2 QGS, per germline. This CDR3 spans 18 amino acids. V was cut by 3 bases and J by 1 base, with 21 bases left in between. The CDR3 nucleotides read TGTGCTCTTGGGGACCCATGGAAGGTATACGCCACCACCGATAAACTCATCTTT. Translated: CALGDPWKVYATTDKLIF.

V usage is TRDV1 and J usage is TRDJ1; 12 bases fit TRDD3. The CDR3 is 16 amino acids. Germline V gives CDR1 TSWWSYY, CDR2 QGS. J lost 3 bases, V lost 8 bases, and 10 bases had no gene match. CDR3 nucleotides: TGTGCTCTTCGCTTGAGACTGGGGGATACTGCCGATAAACTCATCTTT. Translating it yields CALRLRLGDTADKLIF.

This sequence joins TRDV1 and TRDJ1, with D possibly being TRDD3 (6 bases). The CDR3 extends over 21 amino acids. With 0 bases removed from V and 1 base from J, the gap between germline ends came to 27 bases. Looked up from germline, CDR1 is TSWWSYY and CDR2 is QGS. The CDR3 DNA reads as TGTGCTCTTGGGGAACTCCCCTACCACTACTGGGAGTGGACGCGCACCGATAAACTCATCTTT. As protein: CALGELPYHYWEWTRTDKLIF.

Turning to this clone: The junction departs from germline at one end; a sequencing error may be responsible. The gene calls are TRDV1 and TRDJ1, with 7 bases aligning to TRDD3. This CDR3 region has 15 residues. CDR1 and CDR2 from the germline V gene are TSWWSYY and QGS. Written as DNA, the CDR3 is TGCGCTCTTGGGTCTCTTGGGGGGATGCCCGATAAACTCATCTTT. This translates into CALGSLGGMPDKLIF.

The J gene was reported as TRDJ1; the V gene went uncalled; the D call of TRDD3 is as the table states it, not checked on the DNA. The length of the CDR3 is 20 residues. CDR3 residues: CALGETPEGKSLAIADKLIF. The CDR3 DNA follows: TGTGCTCTTGGGGAAACCCCCGAGGGAAAGTCACTGGCAATAGCCGATAAACTCATCTTT.

J is TRDJ1 and V is TRDV1, with a weak D call TRDD3 (6 bases). The germline CDR1 and CDR2 sequences are TSWWSYY and QGS. The germline V and J ends were trimmed by 1 base and 0 bases, with 15 bases remaining between them. The CDR3 spans 17 residues. CDR3 DNA: TGTGCTCTTGGGGAACACGTTGGGGGCCAACACACCGATAAACTCATCTTT. Its protein product is CALGEHVGGQHTDKLIF.

V is TRDV1 and J is TRDJ1; 7 nucleotides line up with TRDD3. The CDR3 is 22 residues long. V was clipped by 1 base and J by 0 bases; unmatched bases: 23. Germline CDR1 reads TSWWSYY; CDR2 reads QGS. CDR3 region: CALGERSHIPCSGGFYTDKLIF. The CDR3 DNA sequence: TGTGCTCTTGGGGAACGATCCCACATTCCCTGTTCTGGGGGTTTTTACACCGATAAACTCATCTTT.

A few counts support this clone. The chain uses TRDV1 and TRDJ1; TRDD3 agrees at 7 bases. Germline V gene data show CDR1 as TSWWSYY and CDR2 as QGS. Trimming removed 5 bases from V and 8 bases from J; junction bases left unmatched: 17. The CDR3 has 16 residues. This CDR3 reads CALGIQGWGPRSKLIF. The CDR3 DNA reads as TGTGCTCTTGGGATCCAGGGCTGGGGGCCCAGATCCAAACTCATCTTT.

This clone has only a few counts. The V and J genes are TRDV1 and TRDJ1; TRDD3 agrees at 7 bases. Germline assignment: CDR1 TSWWSYY and CDR2 QGS. This CDR3 spans 20 amino acids. V shed 5 bases and J 0 bases; nucleotides not matched to a gene: 21. DNA of the CDR3: TGTGCTCTTGGGAAGTACTACACGTCTGGGGATAAGAAGTACACCGATAAACTCATCTTT. Translation: CALGKYYTSGDKKYTDKLIF.

The rearrangement links TRDV1 to TRDJ1; perhaps TRDD3 as D (6 bases). This CDR3 spans 21 amino acids. The V end was cut by 3 bases, the J end by 1 base, with 30 bases between. Germline CDR1 and CDR2: TSWWSYY and QGS. CDR3 amino acids: CALGDPRYWDPNVLGTDKLIF. The CDR3 DNA follows: TGTGCTCTTGGGGACCCCCGGTACTGGGATCCGAACGTATTGGGCACCGATAAACTCATCTTT.

The chain has TRDV1 and TRDJ1, with a weak D call TRDD3 (7 bases). In germline, CDR1 is TSWWSYY, CDR2 QGS. Trimming took 0 bases from V and 4 from J, leaving 27 bases between them. CDR3 length: 20 residues. CDR3 region: CALGELVPRPCTGVSDKLIF. CDR3 sequence (DNA): TGTGCTCTTGGGGAACTCGTTCCTAGACCCTGTACTGGGGTGAGCGATAAACTCATCTTT.

This sequence joins TRDV1 and TRDJ1, with 9 bases identical to TRDD2. No J segment appears in TCRdb, so it was assigned here by matching the sequence to germline. Germline CDR1 TSWWSYY, CDR2 QGS. The CDR3 loop spans 26 amino acids. J gave up 0 bases and V 3 bases, and 35 bases lay outside the gene matches. The CDR3 sequence: CALGDRQGLPTLLGDFSPNDTDKLIF. CDR3 DNA sequence: TGTGCTCTTGGGGACCGCCAAGGCCTTCCTACTTTGTTGGGGGACTTTAGTCCGAATGACACCGATAAACTCATCTTT.

The sample holds one count of this clone. This sequence joins TRDV1 and TRDJ1, with D possibly matching TRDD3 (6 bases). Assignment of the J gene here rests on matching the DNA to germline, because TCRdb gives none. Germline CDR1 reads TSWWSYY; CDR2 reads QGS. The V end lost 6 bases, the J end lost 1 base, and 27 bases lay between the germline ends. The CDR3 spans 19 residues. CDR3 DNA sequence: TGTGCTCTTGGCGGTTCAGTCTGGGGTGACATTTGGGGCACCGATAAACTCATCTTT. Translation gives CALGGSVWGDIWGTDKLIF.

This rearrangement joins TRDV1 to TRDJ1; the D gene is possibly TRDD3 (6 bases). V shed 0 bases and J shed 0 bases, with 23 bases lying between them. This CDR3 is 20 amino acids long. Germline-derived CDR1 and CDR2 are TSWWSYY and QGS. This CDR3 reads CALGELDKRWGSSYTDKLIF. The CDR3 DNA is TGTGCTCTTGGGGAACTCGACAAGCGCTGGGGAAGTTCGTACACCGATAAACTCATCTTT.

V gene TRDV1 combines with J gene TRDJ1; 9 bases agree with TRDD3. Germline V lookup: CDR1 TSWWSYY, CDR2 QGS. After removal of 2 bases from V and 1 base from J, the junction contained 32 bases not matched to a gene. The CDR3 contains 25 residues. CDR3 sequence reads: CALGETGGQTPWIPLGDRRTDKLIF. The CDR3 bases are TGTGCTCTTGGGGAAACTGGGGGGCAAACCCCATGGATACCGCTGGGGGATCGGCGCACCGATAAACTCATCTTT.

This clone came up a few times. The chain carries TRDV1 and TRDJ1, with TRDD3 matching over 8 bases. After removal of 1 base from V and 4 bases from J, the junction contained 14 bases not matched to a gene. There are 18 residues in the CDR3. The V gene's germline CDR1 is TSWWSYY and CDR2 QGS. In DNA form, the CDR3 reads TGTGCTCTTGGGGAACCCCGTCGTGTACTGGGGGTCCACGATAAACTCATCTTT. Protein: CALGEPRRVLGVHDKLIF.

Relative to its sample, this clone is medium-sized (0.01 to 0.1%). The chain employs TRDV2 and TRDJ1; perhaps TRDD3 as D (5 bases). V shed 5 bases and J shed 0 bases, with 15 bases lying between them. Germline V lookup: CDR1 GEAIGNYY, CDR2 EKD. The CDR3 consists of 15 residues. The CDR3 coding sequence is TGTGCCTGTGGCTGTGGGGCTGCGTACACCGATAAACTCATCTTT. Encoded protein: CACGCGAAYTDKLIF.

The V call is TRDV1, the J call TRDJ1; possibly TRDD2 or TRDD3 for D (5 bases each). V was trimmed by 3 bases and J by 4 bases, leaving 24 bases between them. This CDR3 is 18 amino acids long. CDR1 is TSWWSYY, CDR2 QGS, per germline. The CDR3 DNA reads TGTGCTCTTGGGGATTATTTCTTCCCATATGAATGGGGCGATAAACTCATCTTT. Protein sequence: CALGDYFFPYEWGDKLIF.

This clone has just a few counts. This chain uses TRDV1 with TRDJ1; D is ambiguous. Trimming took off 2 bases at V and 0 bases at J, with 13 bases between the two ends. Germline CDR1 reads TSWWSYY; CDR2 reads QGS. The CDR3 has 16 residues. The CDR3 loop is CALGEVEGQYTDKLIF. CDR3 DNA sequence: TGTGCTCTTGGGGAAGTCGAGGGACAGTACACCGATAAACTCATCTTT.

The chain carries TRDV1 and TRDJ1; tentatively, D is TRDD2 (6 bases). The V end was cut by 4 bases, the J end by 0 bases, with 27 bases between. Germline V gene data show CDR1 as TSWWSYY and CDR2 as QGS. CDR3 length: 20 amino acids. The DNA for the CDR3 is TGTGCTCTTGGGGCCACCGCTTTTGACCCTTCCACTCCTTACACCGATAAACTCATCTTT. Protein sequence: CALGATAFDPSTPYTDKLIF.

In regard to this clone: A junction boundary mismatches the germline segment, possibly from a read error. The J gene is TRDJ1, the V gene TRDV1, with D perhaps TRDD3 (5 bases). Germline-derived CDR1 and CDR2 are TSWWSYY and QGS. This CDR3 spans 18 amino acids. CDR3 region: CALGALGGYPTYTDKLIF. CDR3 sequence (DNA): TGTGCGCTTGGGGCCTTAGGGGGCTACCCAACGTATACCGATAAACTCATCTTT.

This clone turned up a few times. The chain is built from TRDV1 and TRDJ1; tentative D call: TRDD3 (7 bases). The germline V gene encodes CDR1 TSWWSYY and CDR2 QGS. The CDR3 covers 19 residues. The V and J ends lost 3 bases and 10 bases respectively, with 33 bases between them. The CDR3 DNA reads TGTGCTCTTGGGGAGCGCCTTCCGGATTACTGGGGACCCCAGGCGGTACTCATCTTT. Translated, it gives CALGERLPDYWGPQAVLIF.

This clone has just a few counts. V usage is TRDV1 and J usage is TRDJ1; TRDD3 aligns across 9 bases. The germline CDR1 and CDR2 sequences are TSWWSYY and QGS. Germline trimming cut 2 bases from V and 3 bases from J; bases unmatched to any gene: 16. CDR3 size: 19 residues. The CDR3 bases are TGTGCTCTTGGGGAATCCTCTCTTCACTGGGGGAAGGTCGCCGATAAACTCATCTTT. Its protein product is CALGESSLHWGKVADKLIF.